One and the same sample provided the 17 T cell receptor beta chains below, sequenced in a study of monozygotic twins with inflammatory bowel disease. TCRdb reanalyzed the 5' RACE reads, giving one entry per CDR3 protein sequence and no DNA. The sample has 150,000 to 200,000 distinct CDR3 sequences. What was sequenced was blood. These receptors all come from a human donor with ulcerative colitis or Crohn's disease, or a healthy co-twin of an affected twin (not recorded which).

The chain combines TRBV20-1 with TRBJ2-3; TCRdb indicates TRBD2, and absent DNA this call remains unverified. Germline V lookup: CDR1 DFQATT, CDR2 SNEGSKA (reference sequence). This CDR3 has 16 residues. CDR3: CSARDLGTRGADTQYF.

The rearrangement joins TRBV9 to TRBJ2-5. Per the germline V gene, CDR1 is SGDLS and CDR2 is YYNGEE. This CDR3 is built from 13 residues. CDR3 in amino acids: CASSVDLQETQYF.

The rearrangement links TRBV5-1 to TRBJ2-7; TCRdb's D call, TRBD2, is unchecked because there is no DNA. CDR1 is SGHRS and CDR2 is YFSETQ in the germline V gene. This CDR3 has 16 amino acids. The CDR3 region is CASRLRTGPSSYEQYF.

The V and J genes are TRBV24-1 and TRBJ1-2. The germline CDR1 and CDR2 sequences are KGHDR and SFDVKD. This CDR3 region has 13 residues. The CDR3 region is CATSEAGNYGYTF.

The V gene is TRBV9, the J gene TRBJ2-1; without DNA, the TCRdb call of TRBD2 cannot be checked. This CDR3 spans 16 amino acids. The germline CDR1 and CDR2 sequences are SGDLS and YYNGEE. The CDR3: CASSVGAGGAYNEQFF.

The chain has TRBV7-7 and TRBJ2-7; the TCRdb D gene call, TRBD2, has no DNA to confirm it. Per germline, CDR1 SSHAT and CDR2 FNYEAQ (reference sequence). The CDR3 extends over 13 amino acids. CDR3 sequence: CASRGLAGMEQYF.

The V and J genes are TRBV5-1 and TRBJ1-2. From germline, CDR1 is SGHRS and CDR2 YFSETQ. This CDR3 is 14 amino acids long. The CDR3 protein is CASSLSLGDYGYTF. Full variable domain (rest looked up from reference TRBV5-1 and TRBJ1-2): KAGVTQTPRYLIKTRGQQVTLSCSPISGHRSVSWYQQTPGQGLQFLFEYFSETQRNKGNFPGRFSGRQFSNSRSEMNVSTLELGDSALYLCASSLSLGDYGYTFGSGTRLTVV.

V and J are TRBV3-1 and TRBJ2-3; TCRdb calls TRBD2, which cannot be checked without DNA. Germline V lookup: CDR1 LGHDT, CDR2 YNNKEL (reference sequence). The CDR3 has 17 residues. CDR3 residues: CASSRGEGREYEDTQYF.

The V gene is TRBV6-1, the J gene TRBJ1-5; the D call from TCRdb, TRBD1, cannot be confirmed without DNA. The CDR3 contains 16 residues. Per the germline V gene, CDR1 is MNHNS and CDR2 is SASEGT. CDR3 residues: CASRTLRTGGDQPQHF.

The rearrangement links TRBV4-1 to TRBJ2-2; TCRdb's D call of TRBD1 is untestable without DNA. This CDR3 is built from 18 residues. CDR1 and CDR2 (germline): MGHRA, YSYEKL. This CDR3 reads CASSLLPGVGKLTGELFF.

V and J are TRBV12-3 or TRBV12-4 and TRBJ2-7; TCRdb returns TRBD2, unconfirmable since there is no DNA. The CDR3 runs to 13 residues. This CDR3 is CASGLDTAYEQYF.

The chain couples TRBV12-3 or TRBV12-4 to TRBJ2-7; TCRdb indicates TRBD2, and absent DNA this call remains unverified. The CDR3 is made up of 14 amino acids. The CDR3 loop is CASSPPRRPYEQYF.

This chain joins TRBV27 and TRBJ2-3; TCRdb gives TRBD1 as the D gene, but with no DNA this cannot be confirmed. Germline V gene sequence: CDR1 MNHEY, CDR2 SMNVEV (reference sequence). The CDR3 consists of 18 residues. This chain's CDR3 is CASSLFPPAGMGGDTQYF.

The chain carries TRBV4-2 and TRBJ2-3; the D gene TCRdb calls, TRBD1, cannot be checked with no DNA. Germline CDR1 LGHNA, CDR2 YNFKEQ. The CDR3 extends over 14 amino acids. The CDR3 loop reads CASSHGGGTDTQYF.

The V call is TRBV7-9, the J call TRBJ2-2; TCRdb calls TRBD1, which cannot be checked without DNA. Germline assignment: CDR1 SEHNR and CDR2 FQNEAQ (reference sequence). This CDR3 has 15 amino acids. The CDR3 is CASSLAAGVTGELFF.

This chain joins TRBV7-9 and TRBJ2-7; TCRdb's D call, TRBD1, is unchecked because there is no DNA. The CDR3 is 15 amino acids. The germline gives CDR1 SEHNR, CDR2 FQNEAQ (reference sequence). The CDR3 region is CASSFGQGVGDEQYF.

The genes are TRBV7-2 and TRBJ2-2; there is no DNA to check the TCRdb D call of TRBD1. Germline assignment: CDR1 SGHTA and CDR2 FQGNSA. This CDR3 comprises 13 residues. The CDR3 protein is CASSPTGTGELFF.